Listed below are T cell receptor beta chains from one sample, sequenced in a study of cytomegalovirus exposure and HLA in healthy donors. TCRdb keeps only in-frame clones here, not all; method: immunoSEQ multiplex PCR. The data show 110,000 to 150,000 clones, 79% seen once. The source material was PBMCs. The receptors were gathered from a female donor in good health and CMV-seronegative. Each CDR3 is given with its conserved first and last residue. D genes are given only for firm matches. Only part of the rows carry a size: once, few, many, or a class if the clone is expanded.

>TRBD2|TRBJ2-7|.|TRBV11-3
CASSPRTSGGYEQYF
TGTGCCAGCAGCCCGAGGACTAGCGGGGGCTACGAGCAGTACTTC
>.|TRBJ2-7|.|TRBV18
CASSRATYEQYF
TGTGCCAGCTCGCGAGCCACCTACGAGCAGTACTTC
>TRBD1|TRBJ2-1|.|TRBV29-1
CSVGDRAGYNEQFF
TGCAGCGTTGGGGACAGGGCGGGTTACAATGAGCAGTTCTTC
>.|TRBJ1-1|.|TRBV18
CASSPGEGTEAFF
TGTGCCAGCTCACCCGGGGAGGGCACTGAAGCTTTCTTT
>.|TRBJ2-1|.|TRBV2
CASSRSSGADSYNEQFF
TGTGCCAGCAGTCGTTCCTCGGGAGCGGACTCCTACAATGAGCAGTTCTTC
>TRBD2|TRBJ2-3|.|TRBV19
CASSVAGGTDTQYF
TGTGCCAGTAGTGTAGCGGGGGGCACAGATACGCAGTATTTT
>.|TRBJ2-7|.|TRBV15
CATSRDKGDGYEQYF
TGTGCCACCAGCAGAGATAAGGGGGATGGGTACGAGCAGTACTTC
>TRBD1|TRBJ2-5|.|TRBV6-1
CASSERGQLGRTQYF
TGTGCCAGCAGTGAAAGGGGACAGCTAGGAAGGACCCAGTACTTC
>TRBD2|TRBJ2-1|.|TRBV5-4
CASSLLGLASNEQFF
TGTGCCAGCAGCTTGTTAGGACTAGCTTCCAATGAGCAGTTCTTC
>.|TRBJ1-1|.|TRBV6-6
CASSYGQKNTEAFF
TGTGCCAGCAGTTATGGACAGAAGAACACTGAAGCTTTCTTT
>TRBD1|TRBJ1-1|.|TRBV29-1
CSVGQGAVQGTEAFF
TGCAGCGTTGGGCAGGGGGCGGTTCAGGGAACTGAAGCTTTCTTT
>TRBD2|TRBJ2-1|.|TRBV7-3
CASSLTSGGYPSSYNEQFF
TGTGCCAGCAGCTTAACTAGCGGGGGCTACCCGAGCTCCTACAATGAGCAGTTCTTC
>.|TRBJ1-2|.|TRBV9
CASSVELGANYGYTF
TGTGCCAGCAGCGTAGAACTGGGAGCTAACTATGGCTACACCTTC
>.|TRBJ1-2|.|TRBV11-2
CASSLDRGSPGYTF
TGTGCCAGCAGCTTAGATCGTGGGAGCCCTGGCTACACCTTC
>.|TRBJ2-3|.|TRBV7-2
CASSLAGHPDTQYF
TGTGCCAGCAGCTTAGCTGGCCACCCAGATACGCAGTATTTT
>TRBD1|TRBJ2-7|.|TRBV10-3
CAISGTGGSLSYEQYF
TGTGCCATCAGTGGAACAGGGGGCTCCCTCTCCTACGAGCAGTACTTC
>.|TRBJ1-2|.|TRBV29-1
CSVADRKVNGYTF
TGCAGCGTTGCTGACAGGAAAGTAAATGGCTACACCTTC
>.|TRBJ2-3|.|TRBV30
CAWGPRDTQYF
TGTGCCTGGGGCCCTAGAGATACGCAGTATTTT
>.|TRBJ2-1|few|TRBV2
CASSMLSYNEQFF
TGTGCCAGTTCCATGTTGTCCTACAATGAGCAGTTCTTC
>.|TRBJ2-5|.|TRBV9
CASSIFPSGETQYF
TGTGCCAGCAGCATATTCCCCTCCGGAGAGACCCAGTACTTC
>.|TRBJ2-7|.|TRBV7-9
CASSLNGRSYEQYF
TGTGCCAGCAGCTTAAATGGCCGCTCCTACGAGCAGTACTTC
>TRBD1|TRBJ2-5|.|TRBV13
CASSWPRDRGTQYF
TGTGCCAGCAGCTGGCCCCGGGACAGGGGGACCCAGTACTTC
>.|TRBJ2-7|few|TRBV7-9
CASSITGYEQYF
TGTGCCAGCAGCATAACGGGCTACGAGCAGTACTTC
>TRBD2|TRBJ2-7|.|TRBV7-2
CASSLRREVPPYEQYF
TGTGCCAGCAGCTTACGGCGGGAGGTCCCACCCTACGAGCAGTACTTC
>TRBD2|TRBJ2-1|once|TRBV19
CASRAGAFYNEQFF
TGTGCCAGCCGAGCGGGGGCCTTTTACAATGAGCAGTTCTTC
>TRBD1|TRBJ1-1|.|TRBV7-9
CASSLSGTGGTEAFF
TGTGCCAGCAGCTTATCCGGGACAGGGGGCACTGAAGCTTTCTTT
>.|TRBJ1-1|.|TRBV19
CASSTSTGNTEAFF
TGTGCCAGTAGTACCTCGACAGGGAACACTGAAGCTTTCTTT
>.|TRBJ2-1|.|TRBV7-2
CASSQHQYEQFF
TGTGCCAGCAGCCAACACCAGTATGAGCAGTTCTTC
>TRBD2|TRBJ2-1|once|TRBV9
CASSVGASGFYNEQFF
TGTGCCAGCAGCGTAGGGGCTAGCGGGTTTTACAATGAGCAGTTCTTC
>.|TRBJ1-6|.|TRBV5-1
CASRTERNSPLHF
TGCGCCAGCAGGACAGAGAGAAATTCACCCCTCCACTTT
>TRBD1|TRBJ1-2|few|TRBV4-1
CASSQADRGIGYGYTF
TGCGCCAGCAGCCAAGCTGACAGGGGGATCGGCTATGGCTACACCTTC
>.|TRBJ2-3|once|TRBV25-1
CASSEPGVTDTQYF
TGTGCCAGCAGTGAACCGGGAGTAACAGATACGCAGTATTTT
>.|TRBJ2-1|once|TRBV27
CASSLAGGDLNEQFF
TGTGCCAGCAGTTTAGCGGGCGGGGATCTAAATGAGCAGTTCTTC
>.|TRBJ2-7|.|TRBV2
CASSSTGGQYF
TGTGCCAGCTCTTCCACCGGGGGGCAGTACTTC
>.|TRBJ1-5|.|TRBV27
CASSLDSEDQPQHF
TGTGCCAGCAGTCTAGACAGTGAGGATCAGCCCCAGCATTTT
>TRBD1|TRBJ1-4|.|TRBV5-1
CASRGQDEKLFF
TGCGCCAGCAGGGGACAGGATGAAAAACTGTTTTTT
>.|TRBJ2-7|once|TRBV6-5
CASSRDRPYEQYF
TGTGCCAGCAGTCGCGACAGGCCCTACGAGCAGTACTTC
>.|TRBJ1-5|.|TRBV27
CASSLDGIGVNQPQHF
TGTGCCAGCAGTTTGGACGGGATCGGGGTAAATCAGCCCCAGCATTTT
>.|TRBJ2-5|.|TRBV10-2
CASSIGTYQETQYF
TGCGCCAGCAGTATCGGGACTTACCAAGAGACCCAGTACTTC
>TRBD2|TRBJ2-5|.|TRBV14
CASSLGLAGGRGETQYF
TGTGCCAGCAGCCTAGGACTAGCGGGAGGCCGGGGAGAGACCCAGTACTTC
>.|TRBJ1-3|.|TRBV6-5
CASSYSTGRGNTIYF
TGTGCCAGCAGTTACTCGACAGGTCGGGGAAACACCATATATTTT
>.|TRBJ1-5|few|TRBV2
CASSGGSRDQPQHF
TGTGCCAGCAGTGGAGGGAGCCGGGATCAGCCCCAGCATTTT
>TRBD2|TRBJ2-3|.|TRBV4-3
CASSPNSGGSTGTDTQYF
TGCGCCAGCAGCCCAAATAGCGGGGGTTCAACTGGCACAGATACGCAGTATTTT
>TRBD1|TRBJ1-2|.|TRBV30
CAWRTGAGYTF
TGTGCCTGGAGGACAGGGGCTGGCTACACCTTC
>TRBD1|TRBJ1-6|few|TRBV7-2
CASSFGQVGDSPLHF
TGTGCCAGCAGCTTTGGACAGGTTGGGGATTCACCCCTCCACTTT
>.|TRBJ2-7|once|TRBV6-5
CASSYSWVEEQYF
TGTGCCAGCAGTTACTCGTGGGTGGAGGAGCAGTACTTC